This T cell receptor beta chain was recorded in a study of cytomegalovirus exposure and HLA in healthy donors. Per germline, CDR1 MNHEY and CDR2 SMNVEV (reference sequence). This CDR3 spans 12 amino acids. The study, taken as a whole, reports: High specificity and sensitivity for cytomegalovirus status were reported for the classifier. Altogether, 160 or so TCR beta chains were recorded as cytomegalovirus-associated.

Measured with immunoSEQ multiplex PCR; TCRdb has only the in-frame clones, and not every one. The sample has 97,000 or so clones; around nine tenths are singletons. This clone showed up just a few times. No antigen is known for it. The sequencing sample was made of PBMCs. This sequence joins TRBV27 and TRBJ1-2; a possible D gene is TRBD1 (5 bases). The clonotype comes from a woman in her 30s in good health and CMV-seronegative. This chain's CDR3 is CARGGRAPGYTF. The CDR3 DNA is TGTGCAAGGGGAGGGCGAGCCCCTGGCTACACCTTC.